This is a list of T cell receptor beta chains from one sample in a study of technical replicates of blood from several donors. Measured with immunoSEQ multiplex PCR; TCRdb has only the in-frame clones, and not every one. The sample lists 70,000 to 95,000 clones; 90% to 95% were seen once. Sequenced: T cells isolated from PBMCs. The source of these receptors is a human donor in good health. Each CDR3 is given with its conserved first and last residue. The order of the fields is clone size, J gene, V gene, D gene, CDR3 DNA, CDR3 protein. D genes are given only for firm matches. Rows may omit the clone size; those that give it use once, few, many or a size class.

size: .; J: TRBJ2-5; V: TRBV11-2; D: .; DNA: TGTGCCAGCAGCTTACTCCCAGTGGAAGTCGGGGAGACCCAGTACTTC; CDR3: CASSLLPVEVGETQYF
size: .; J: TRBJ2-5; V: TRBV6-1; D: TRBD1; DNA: TGTGCCAGCAGTGCGACAGGGGGCGGGGAAGAGACCCAGTACTTC; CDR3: CASSATGGGEETQYF
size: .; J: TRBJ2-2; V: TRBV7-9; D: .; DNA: TGTGCCAGCAGCTTATCCAGGGTAAAAACCGGGGAGCTGTTTTTT; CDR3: CASSLSRVKTGELFF
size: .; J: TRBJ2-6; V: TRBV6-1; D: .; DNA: TGTGCCAGCAGTGAAGTGGGCCTCTATTCTGGGGCCAACGTCCTGACTTTC; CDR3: CASSEVGLYSGANVLTF
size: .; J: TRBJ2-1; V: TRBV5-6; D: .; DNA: TGTGCCAGCAGCTTGGCGGAGGATGGCTCCTACAATGAGCAGTTCTTC; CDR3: CASSLAEDGSYNEQFF
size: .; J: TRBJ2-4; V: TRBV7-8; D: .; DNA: TGTGCCAGCAGCTTAACAGGGAAAAACATTCAGTACTTC; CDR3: CASSLTGKNIQYF
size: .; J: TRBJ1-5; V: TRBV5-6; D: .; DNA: TGTGCCAGCAGCATCCAGGTTAGCAATCAGCCCCAGCATTTT; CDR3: CASSIQVSNQPQHF
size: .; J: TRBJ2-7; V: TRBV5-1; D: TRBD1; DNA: TGCGCCAGCAGCTTGGAACAGGGGGTGAACCGCTACGAGCAGTACTTC; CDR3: CASSLEQGVNRYEQYF
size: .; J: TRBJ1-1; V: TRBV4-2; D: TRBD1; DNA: TGTGCCAGCAGCCTCGGGACAGAAAACACTGAAGCTTTCTTT; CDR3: CASSLGTENTEAFF
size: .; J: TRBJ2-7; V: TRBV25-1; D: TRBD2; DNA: TGTGCCACCTCGGGACTAGCTTCCTACGAGCAGTACTTC; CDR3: CATSGLASYEQYF
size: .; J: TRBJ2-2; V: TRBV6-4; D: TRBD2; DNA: TGTGCCAGCAGTCCCGGGACTAGCCACACCGGGGAGCTGTTTTTT; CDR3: CASSPGTSHTGELFF
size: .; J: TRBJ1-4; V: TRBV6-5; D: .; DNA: TGTGCCAGCAGTTACTCCGGACAGAATGAAAAACTGTTTTTT; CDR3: CASSYSGQNEKLFF
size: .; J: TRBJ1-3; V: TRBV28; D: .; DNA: TGTGCCAGCAGTTCCGGTGTCTCTGGAAACACCATATATTTT; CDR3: CASSSGVSGNTIYF
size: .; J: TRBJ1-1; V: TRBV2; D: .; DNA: TGTGCCAGCAGTGAAAACGGGGGACACACTGAAGCTTTCTTT; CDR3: CASSENGGHTEAFF
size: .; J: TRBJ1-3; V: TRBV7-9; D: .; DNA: TGTGCCAGCAGCTCTTTGGGGGGGACTGGAAACACCATATATTTT; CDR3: CASSSLGGTGNTIYF
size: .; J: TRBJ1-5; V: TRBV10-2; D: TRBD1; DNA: TGCGCCAGCCAAGTCGGGACAGGGGATCAGCCCCAGCATTTT; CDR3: CASQVGTGDQPQHF
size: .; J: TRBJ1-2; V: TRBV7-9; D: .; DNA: TGTGCCAGCTCCGGGCAGGGGAACTATGGCTACACCTTC; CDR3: CASSGQGNYGYTF
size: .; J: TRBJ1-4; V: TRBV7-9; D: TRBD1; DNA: TGTGCCAGCAGCTCGGGACAGGGGAAAGAAAAACTGTTTTTT; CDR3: CASSSGQGKEKLFF
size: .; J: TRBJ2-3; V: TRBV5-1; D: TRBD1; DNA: TGCGCCAGCAGCTACAGACAGGGGAACACAGATACGCAGTATTTT; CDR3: CASSYRQGNTDTQYF
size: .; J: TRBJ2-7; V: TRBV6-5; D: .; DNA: TGTGCCAGCAGTTATAGGTACAGATACTACGAGCAGTACTTC; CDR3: CASSYRYRYYEQYF
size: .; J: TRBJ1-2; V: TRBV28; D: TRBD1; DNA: TGTGCCAGCAGGCCCCCCGACAGGGGTCCTGGCTACACCTTC; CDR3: CASRPPDRGPGYTF
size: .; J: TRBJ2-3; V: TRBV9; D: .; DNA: TGTGCCAGCACGGACAGACCCTCGTGGGGAGATACGCAGTATTTT; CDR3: CASTDRPSWGDTQYF
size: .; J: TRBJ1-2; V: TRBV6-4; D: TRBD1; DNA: TGTGCCAGCAGTGACGGACAGGCGGGGAATGGCTACACCTTC; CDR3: CASSDGQAGNGYTF
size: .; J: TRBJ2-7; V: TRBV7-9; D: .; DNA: TGTGCCAGCAGCTTACGTTACGAGCAGTACTTC; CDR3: CASSLRYEQYF
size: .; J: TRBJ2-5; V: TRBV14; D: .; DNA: TGTGCCAGCAGCCTAGAAATCTCGGTAGCGAAATCCGACGAGACCCAGTACTTC; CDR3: CASSLEISVAKSDETQYF
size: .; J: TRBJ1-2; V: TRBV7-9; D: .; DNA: TGTGCCAGCAGGAAAACAGGGCAGGATGGCTACACCTTC; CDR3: CASRKTGQDGYTF
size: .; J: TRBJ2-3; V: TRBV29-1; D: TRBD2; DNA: TGCAGCGGGAGCGGGGGGTTCACAGATACGCAGTATTTT; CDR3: CSGSGGFTDTQYF
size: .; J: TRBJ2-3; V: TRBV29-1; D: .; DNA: TGCAGCGTTGAAGAAGAAGAGCCCTATACGCAGTATTTT; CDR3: CSVEEEEPYTQYF
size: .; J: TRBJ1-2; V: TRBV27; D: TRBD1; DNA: TGTGCCAGCAGTTCCTCCATAACACAGGGGTGGGACTATGGCTACACCTTC; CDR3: CASSSSITQGWDYGYTF
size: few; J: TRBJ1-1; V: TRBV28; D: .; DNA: TGTGCCCTCAACGGAGGGTTGGGAAGGGGCACTGAAGCTTTCTTT; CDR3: CALNGGLGRGTEAFF
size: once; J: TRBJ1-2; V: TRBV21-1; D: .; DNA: TGTGCCAGCAACCCCTTGAGGGGGAGAGGCTACACCTTC; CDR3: CASNPLRGRGYTF
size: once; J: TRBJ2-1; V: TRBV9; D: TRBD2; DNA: TGTGCCAGCAGCGGCGGGAGGGCCTTTGGTGAGCAGTTCTTC; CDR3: CASSGGRAFGEQFF
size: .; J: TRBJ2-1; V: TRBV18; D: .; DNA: TGTGCTACGGCGGGCCCCTTCTACAATGAGCAGTTCTTC; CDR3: CATAGPFYNEQFF
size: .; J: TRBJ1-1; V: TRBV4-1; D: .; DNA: TGCGCCAGCAGCCACCCGTACAGGATGCCCACCTCGATGAACACTGAAGCTTTCTTT; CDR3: CASSHPYRMPTSMNTEAFF
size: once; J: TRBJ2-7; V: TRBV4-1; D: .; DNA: TGCGCCAGCAGTGTTCACAGGGAGGGTTACGAGCAGTACTTC; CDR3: CASSVHREGYEQYF
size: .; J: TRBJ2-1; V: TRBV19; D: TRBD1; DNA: TGTGCCAGTAGCCGACAGGGGTTATACAATGAGCAGTTCTTC; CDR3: CASSRQGLYNEQFF
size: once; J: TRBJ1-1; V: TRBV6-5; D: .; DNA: TGTGCCAGCATCCCCTTGGGGGGGCGGACTGAAGCTTTCTTT; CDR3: CASIPLGGRTEAFF